The sequence of this T cell receptor (beta chain) was determined in a study of relationships among human T cell subsets. CDR1 is SGHNT, CDR2 YYREEE, per germline (reference sequence). The CDR3 runs to 15 residues. V dropped 0 bases and J dropped 7; count of bases not matched to a gene: 3. From the CD45RA-negative fraction, anti-CD45RO beads picked out CD45RA-RO+ memory T cells. The T cell receptor alpha and beta CDR3 regions were amplified from mRNA by semiquantitative ARM-PCR. ARM-PCR used tagged nested gene-specific primers, then communal superprimers for exponential amplification. In TCRdb, the multiplex PCR reads were re-called with MiXCR into one record per CDR3 protein. This table holds about 9,000 distinct CDR3 sequences, 50% to 60% found once. Study outcomes and limitations: V, D, J usage, CDR3 length and N-additions were similar across seven subsets.

As for this clonotype: Its antigen is not known.

The chain is built from TRBV5-4 and TRBJ2-1, with 11 bases aligning to TRBD2. The sequence was collected from a man aged 40-55 years in good health. The sequenced sample was memory T cells sorted from blood. As DNA, the CDR3 is TGTGCCAGCAGCTTGGGACTAGCGGGAACTAATGAGCAGTTCTTC. Translating it yields CASSLGLAGTNEQFF. Supplemented by reference TRBV5-4 and TRBJ2-1, the full variable domain reads ETGVTQSPTHLIKTRGQQVTLRCSSQSGHNTVSWYQQALGQGPQFIFQYYREEENGRGNFPPRFSGLQFPNYSSELNVNALELDDSALYLCASSLGLAGTNEQFFGPGTRLTVL.